The 10 T cell receptor beta chains in this list originate from one sample, sequenced in a study of PD-L1 blockade in urothelial cancer. Produced via immunoSEQ multiplex PCR; TCRdb's table is partial and in-frame only. The sample contains about 86,000 clones, roughly 84% of which appear only once. Time point specified: pretreatment peripheral blood. The sequences come from PBMCs, collected around atezolizumab (anti-PD-L1) treatment. These receptors were obtained from a man between 60 and 75 years old with urothelial cancer.

This clone was picked up one time. This chain joins TRBV7-6 and TRBJ1-2; TRBD1 aligns across 7 bases. J gave up 3 bases and V 5 bases, and 6 bases lay outside the gene matches. This CDR3 has 14 residues. Germline loops: CDR1 SGHVS, CDR2 FNYEAQ. This chain's CDR3 is CASSRQGGDYGYTF. CDR3 nucleotides: TGTGCCAGCAGCCGACAAGGGGGCGACTATGGCTACACCTTC.

The rearrangement uses TRBV11-3 and TRBJ2-1; TRBD1 matches 9 bases. The CDR3 has 14 amino acids. Germline V gene data show CDR1 as SGHNT and CDR2 as YENEEA. The J segment lost 4 bases and the V segment lost 5 bases, leaving 3 bases of the junction unmatched. This CDR3 reads CASSLGTGYNEQFF. As DNA, the CDR3 is TGTGCCAGCAGCCTGGGGACAGGGTACAATGAGCAGTTCTTC.

The chain links TRBV7-9 to TRBJ2-3; 10 bases match TRBD2. V lost 2 bases, J lost 5 bases, and 7 bases stayed unmatched. The germline V gene has CDR1 SEHNR and CDR2 FQNEAQ (reference sequence). There are 16 residues in the CDR3. CDR3 coding DNA: TGTGCCAGCAGCTTATGGAGCGGGGGGGACGGAGATACGCAGTATTTT. Residues: CASSLWSGGDGDTQYF. Using reference TRBV7-9 and TRBJ2-3 for the parts outside the CDR3, the full variable domain is DTGVSQNPRHKITKRGQNVTFRCDPISEHNRLYWYRQTLGQGPEFLTYFQNEAQLEKSRLLSDRFSAERPKGSFSTLEIQRTEQGDSAMYLCASSLWSGGDGDTQYFGPGTRLTVL.

This chain uses TRBV9 with TRBJ2-1; perhaps TRBD1 as D (5 bases). Germline CDR1 and CDR2: SGDLS and YYNGEE. This CDR3 region has 17 residues. V lost 0 bases, J lost 0 bases, and 13 bases lay in between. CDR3 loop: CASSVESGSSSYNEQFF. The CDR3 DNA reads TGTGCCAGCAGCGTAGAATCAGGGTCGAGCTCCTACAATGAGCAGTTCTTC.

This clone has more than one count but fewer than ten. This chain joins TRBV5-1 and TRBJ1-5, with D possibly being TRBD1 (5 bases). There are 14 residues in the CDR3. Germline lookup yields CDR1 SGHRS and CDR2 YFSETQ. The germline V and J ends were trimmed by 4 bases and 9 bases, with 17 bases remaining between them. CDR3 DNA: TGCGCCAGCAGCCTCACAGGTGGGGCCTTGCCCCAGCATTTT. Translation: CASSLTGGALPQHF.

This clone was recorded only once. The V gene is TRBV2, the J gene TRBJ2-7; 7 bases align to TRBD1. Germline V lookup: CDR1 SNHLY, CDR2 FYNNEI. CDR3 length: 13 residues. V trimming: 3 bases; J trimming: 5 bases; junction bases outside the gene matches: 4. The CDR3, as DNA: TGTGCCAGCAGTGAGGGACAGATCCACGAGCAGTACTTC. It yields the protein CASSEGQIHEQYF.

This clone was observed a single time. The genes are TRBV21-1 and TRBJ2-7; no DNA check was done on the table's D call, TRBD1. TRBV21-1 is flagged as a pseudogene. The CDR3 length is 16 residues. CDR3 nucleotide sequence: TGTGCCAGCAGCACCCGGCCGGGACAAGTGTTCTACGAGCAGTACTTC. Translating gives CASSTRPGQVFYEQYF.

J is TRBJ2-7 and V is TRBV7-2; 7 bases map to TRBD2. J gave up 0 bases and V 5 bases, and 7 bases lay outside the gene matches. Per germline, CDR1 SGHTA and CDR2 FQGNSA. There are 15 residues in the CDR3. The DNA for the CDR3 is TGTGCCAGCAGCCATAGCGGGTCGAGCTCCTACGAGCAGTACTTC. Translated, it gives CASSHSGSSSYEQYF. The variable domain in full, with the rest retrieved from reference TRBV7-2 and TRBJ2-7, is GAGVSQSPSNKVTEKGKDVELRCDPISGHTALYWYRQSLGQGLEFLIYFQGNSAPDKSGLPSDRFSAERTGGSVSTLTIQRTQQEDSAVYLCASSHSGSSSYEQYFGPGTRLTVT.

This clone was observed once. The chain recombines TRBV5-8 with TRBJ2-1, with D perhaps matching TRBD2 (5 bases). Trimming removed 0 bases from V and 6 bases from J, with 19 bases in between. The CDR3 consists of 17 residues. Germline CDR1 SGHTS, CDR2 YDEGEE. The CDR3 region has the DNA TGTGCCAGCAGCTTGGGGACGGGATCGAGGTATCGCAATGAGCAGTTCTTC. Translated, it gives CASSLGTGSRYRNEQFF.

V usage is TRBV19 and J usage is TRBJ2-5; a possible D gene is TRBD2 (5 bases). Germline-derived CDR1 and CDR2 are LNHDA and SQIVND (reference sequence). The ends were cut back, 7 bases at V and 1 base at J, with 13 bases in the middle. The CDR3 runs to 14 residues. The CDR3 loop is CASKARGAQETQYF. The CDR3 region has the DNA TGTGCCAGTAAGGCACGGGGAGCCCAAGAGACCCAGTACTTC.